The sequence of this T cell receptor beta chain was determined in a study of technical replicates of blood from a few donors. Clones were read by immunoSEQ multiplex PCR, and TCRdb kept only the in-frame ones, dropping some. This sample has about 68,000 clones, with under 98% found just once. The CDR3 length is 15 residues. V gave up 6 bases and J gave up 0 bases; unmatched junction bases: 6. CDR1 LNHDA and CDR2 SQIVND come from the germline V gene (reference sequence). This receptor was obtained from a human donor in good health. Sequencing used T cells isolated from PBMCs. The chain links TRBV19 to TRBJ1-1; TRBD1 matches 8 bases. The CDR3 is CASRKGQAMNTEAFF. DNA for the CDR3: TGTGCCAGTAGAAAGGGACAGGCGATGAACACTGAAGCTTTCTTT.